This T cell receptor (beta chain) is from a study of T cells expressing NK-cell markers. TCRdb reworked the 5' RACE reads into one entry per CDR3 protein, no DNA. With about 460,000 distinct CDR3 sequences in the sample, the ten largest clones hold 1.4%. The CDR3 is 14 residues long. Germline V gives CDR1 DFQATT, CDR2 SNEGSKA (reference sequence). The J gene is TRBJ1-5, the V gene TRBV20-1. This clonotype originated in a woman in her forties or fifties in good health. Sequenced material: blood T cells: a sorted CD56 or NKG2C T cell subset, CD4+ or CD8+ T cells, or bulk PBMC T cells (not recorded which). The CDR3 loop is CSAVRNTNNQPQHF.